This TCR beta chain is drawn from a study of PD-1 blockade in classical Hodgkin lymphoma. Assay: immunoSEQ multiplex PCR; the TCRdb copy retains only in-frame clones and omits some. The repertoire holds tens of thousands of clones, with roughly nine tenths as singletons. Germline V gives CDR1 MGHDK, CDR2 SYGVNS. Trimming removed 3 bases from V and 6 bases from J, with 9 bases in between. The CDR3 is made up of 13 amino acids. Time point defined: cycle 4 day 1 (C4D1), after five to seven weeks of nivolumab. Every patient was affected by relapse after autologous stem cell transplantation, while exposure to brentuximab vedotin was not uniform.

The input for sequencing was peripheral blood mononuclear cells (PBMCs), taken before the fourth cycle of nivolumab. The rearrangement links TRBV25-1 to TRBJ2-1; no clear D. The TCR was taken from a human donor with classical Hodgkin lymphoma. Here the CDR3 reads CASSDLASNEQFF. The CDR3 coding sequence is TGTGCCAGCAGTGATTTGGCCAGCAATGAGCAGTTCTTC.